Presented here are 5 T cell receptor beta chains from one specimen sequenced in a study of response to subunit inactivated influenza vaccine. In TCRdb, the RT-PCR reads were re-called with MiXCR into one record per CDR3 protein. The sample lists 500,000 to 600,000 distinct CDR3 sequences, roughly 12% occurring once. These same data were also listed under a study on T cells expressing NK-cell markers. That source notes: 5'RACE template switching built TCR beta cDNA with unique molecular identifiers.

Sequenced here: PBMCs from blood, sampled on the day of vaccination. The receptors were gathered from a man between 50 and 59 years old who received an inactivated influenza vaccine.

This CDR3 reads CASSLERLAGAEQYF. The CDR3 DNA reads TGCGCCAGCAGCTTGGAAAGGCTAGCGGGAGCCGAGCAGTACTTC. This chain joins TRBV5-1 and TRBJ2-7; 10 bases are a match to TRBD2. The V segment lost 0 bases and the J segment 6 bases; nucleotides outside the gene matches: 6. The CDR3 totals 15 residues. Looked up from germline, CDR1 is SGHRS and CDR2 is YFSETQ.

This clonotype was recorded a few times. Mismatch with germline at one junction end may stem from a read error. This CDR3 reads CASSLADGNYGYTF. CDR3 coding DNA: TGTGCCAGCAGCCTAGCGGACGGAAACTATGGCTACACCTTC. The rearrangement joins TRBV7-2 to TRBJ1-2; D is undetermined. CDR1 and CDR2 (germline): SGHTA, FQGNSA. The length of the CDR3 is 14 residues.

This clonotype has more than one count but fewer than ten. The chain recombines TRBV7-9 with TRBJ1-1; unclear D gene. Trimming took 5 bases from V and 0 from J, leaving 10 bases between them. Germline CDR1 and CDR2: SEHNR and FQNEAQ (reference sequence). CDR3 size: 14 residues. The DNA for the CDR3 is TGTGCCAGCAGCCCGGATGGAGTGAACACTGAAGCTTTCTTT. It is translated as CASSPDGVNTEAFF.

The genes are TRBV12-3 or TRBV12-4 and TRBJ1-5; D unresolved. V lost 7 bases, J lost 5 bases, and 15 bases lay in between. The CDR3 extends over 14 amino acids. The CDR3 reads CASTLVGPDQPQHF. CDR3 DNA sequence: TGTGCCAGCACCTTGGTAGGGCCGGATCAGCCCCAGCATTTT.

The V and J genes are TRBV12-3 or TRBV12-4 and TRBJ1-6, with D possibly matching TRBD1 (5 bases). This CDR3 is 12 amino acids long. Trimming took off 6 bases at V and 9 bases at J, with 9 bases between the two ends. This chain's CDR3 is CASSPGISPLHF. Here the CDR3 DNA reads TGTGCCAGCAGCCCAGGGATTTCACCCCTCCACTTT.